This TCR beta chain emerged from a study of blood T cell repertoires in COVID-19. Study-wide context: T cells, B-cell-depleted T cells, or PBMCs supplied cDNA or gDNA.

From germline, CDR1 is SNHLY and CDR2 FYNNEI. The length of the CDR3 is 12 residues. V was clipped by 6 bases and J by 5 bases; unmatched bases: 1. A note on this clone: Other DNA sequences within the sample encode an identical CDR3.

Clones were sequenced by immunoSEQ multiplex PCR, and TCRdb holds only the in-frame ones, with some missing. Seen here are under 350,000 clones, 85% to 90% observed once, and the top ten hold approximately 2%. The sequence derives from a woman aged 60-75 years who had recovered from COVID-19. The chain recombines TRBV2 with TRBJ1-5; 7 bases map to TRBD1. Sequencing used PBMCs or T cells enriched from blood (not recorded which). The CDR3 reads CASSDRDQPQHF. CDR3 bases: TGTGCCAGCAGCGACAGGGATCAGCCCCAGCATTTT.